This T cell receptor beta chain was sequenced in a study of blood T cell repertoires in COVID-19. Losses at the gene ends were 4 bases for V and 6 bases for J; bases not matched to a gene: 7. Germline-derived CDR1 and CDR2 are MNHNS and SASEGT. The CDR3 sequence is 16 residues long. In the study's own analysis: Estimation of nucleated cell counts relied on the amplification of reference gene primers. Repertoires were generated with immunoSEQ multiplex PCR, while TCRdb's copy carries only in-frame clones and drops some. D and trimming were read from the DNA, whereas the V and J calls and clone size are those reported in that table. The sample yields about 12,000 clones, 88% seen once.

The chain carries TRBV6-1 and TRBJ1-5; 12 bases map to TRBD1. This TCR came from a human donor in a cohort sampled during active COVID-19. Material for sequencing was peripheral blood. In nucleotides, the CDR3 is TGTGCCAGCAGTGCACTGGGACAGGGGGCCAGTCAGCCCCAGCATTTT. Its translation is CASSALGQGASQPQHF.